Described below is a single T cell receptor (beta chain) sequence and its context. A much larger clone differs by one base, so this may be a read error. There are 15 residues in the CDR3. The germline V gene encodes CDR1 KGHSH and CDR2 LQKENI. V was pared by 1 base and J by 6 bases, with 7 bases of the junction left unmatched. The sample comes from a study of neurological immune-mediated disorders. PBMCs stored at -80 C, numbering 2 million, were the origin of the unsorted libraries. The cDNA was generated by 5'RACE with 10-nucleotide random UMIs. Sequencing runs each generated in excess of 190 million TCR-beta sequences derived from 15-18 subjects. TCRdb independently ran MiXCR on the 5' RACE reads; one entry per CDR3 protein. The repertoire holds 20,000 to 25,000 distinct CDR3 sequences, more than 9% seen once, with roughly 21% in the top ten.

This chain uses TRBV18 with TRBJ1-1, with 8 nucleotides matching TRBD1. The sequence was obtained from a woman aged 60-75 years with HTLV-1-associated myelopathy (HAM/TSP). Sequencing was done on a sample of PBMCs. The CDR3 DNA follows: TGTGCCAGCTCACCACTGACAGGGGTGGACTCTGAAGCTTTCTTT. Translated, it gives CASSPLTGVDSEAFF. Filled out from reference TRBV18 and TRBJ1-1, the complete variable domain reads NAGVMQNPRHLVRRRGQEARLRCSPMKGHSHVYWYRQLPEEGLKFMVYLQKENIIDESGMPKERFSAEFPKEGPSILRIQQVVRGDSAAYFCASSPLTGVDSEAFFGQGTRLTVV.